This paragraph reports one T cell receptor beta chain. No antigen is known for it. Within one base of it there is no much larger clone, and no base qualities were kept. This sample is part of a study of blood T cell repertoires in COVID-19 (dated by TCRdb to the early 2020s). Background for the entire study: Samples from collaborators originated in the United States, Italy and Spain and spanned both the acute and convalescent phases of COVID-19. Samples were obtained from the ongoing ImmuneRACE study (first 160 participants) and from 1,254 subjects provided by 6 global collaborators. Where available, HLA class I and class II types were obtained from metadata supplied by the sample provider rather than from assay-based typing. Deeply sampled blood TCRbeta repertoires from subjects exposed to, actively infected with, or recovered from COVID-19 were included in the dataset. Sample metadata almost always included a de-identified subject ID, COVID-19 status, age in years and sex. The repertoires were released in a freely available public database meant as a resource for research on the immune response to SARS-CoV-2. The prospective study material was composed of cDNA or gDNA derived from T cells, B-cell-depleted T cells, or PBMCs.

The collaborating institutions used their own protocols to collect whole blood in K2EDTA tubes. Collaborator samples were shipped for TCRbeta analysis as frozen whole blood, isolated PBMCs, or DNA extracted from either sample type. TCRbeta CDR3 regions were amplified from genomic DNA by means of the immunoSEQ Assay, a bias-controlled multiplex PCR. As for the original processing: The number of nucleated cells in each sample was estimated from the amplification of reference gene primers within the assay. Sequence reads were collapsed and filtered to measure the absolute abundance of every unique TCRbeta CDR3 rearrangement. For each sample, productive Simpson clonality was calculated as the square root of Simpson's diversity index over productive rearrangements. Here the immuneACCESS table is served through TCRdb, limited to in-frame sequences with V and J called. Missing clones are a known gap in these copies; in checked studies unresolved V genes cover under half, and the rest lacks a known reason. Clone size and V and J calls were adopted from that table, with D and trimming inferred from the DNA. The sample table records 110,000 or so clones; roughly four fifths of these occur just once. The ten biggest clones cover under 3% of the sample.

Overall results and qualifications from the work: How much clinical and demographic metadata was included differed by source and by participant, and the metadata was provided uncurated.

This receptor was obtained from a man aged 50 or older with acute or convalescent COVID-19. The specimen was peripheral blood.

The CDR3 region: CASSIPGGGRDTQYF. At the DNA level, the sequence is TGTGCCAGTAGTATACCTGGCGGGGGGCGAGATACGCAGTATTTT. The receptor chain draws on TRBV19 and TRBJ2-3; 8 of the junction bases match TRBD2. Including cysteine and phenylalanine, the CDR3 has 15 amino acids. The kept DNA is CDR3 alone, 45 bases in frame from the first base. The germline V gene (reference sequence) yields LNHDA for CDR1 and SQIVND for CDR2. Trimming accounts for 2 bases at V and 5 bases at J, while the number of junction bases matched to no gene is 6.